This TCR beta chain derives from a study of Ad26.COV2.S vaccination and SARS-CoV-2 variants. Study-level information: Recipients of Ad26.COV2.S got it intramuscularly, once or twice 56 days apart.

Trimming cost V 2 bases and J 2 bases; bases outside gene matches: 11. CDR1 and CDR2 (germline): ENHRY, SYGVKD. The CDR3 has 18 residues. Only in-frame clones appear in the TCRdb table, and some are missing; sequencing was by immunoSEQ multiplex PCR. The sample has approximately 460,000 clones, nearly 90% seen once. Comments on this clone: Its target is not known.

Study results and caveats: Similar non-spike TCR breadth was seen in vaccine and placebo recipients. Substantial post-vaccination breadth of spike-specific CD8+ and CD4+ T cell responses was reported.

Sample treatment: some 20 received Ad26.COV2.S at low or high dose, single or two shots; 5 received placebo; per-sample allocation not given. The samples were gathered on day 63 after the first injection of vaccine or placebo. This clonotype was obtained from a person aged 18-60 years who received the Ad26.COV2.S COVID-19 vaccine or a placebo. Source: peripheral blood, taken in a trial of Ad26.COV2.S vaccine versus placebo. The chain uses TRBV10-3 and TRBJ2-3; 9 bases match TRBD2. CDR3 nucleotide sequence: TGTGCCATCAGTGAGCAAGGTCCAGCGGGGGGCTTCACAGATACGCAGTATTTT. Translation: CAISEQGPAGGFTDTQYF.